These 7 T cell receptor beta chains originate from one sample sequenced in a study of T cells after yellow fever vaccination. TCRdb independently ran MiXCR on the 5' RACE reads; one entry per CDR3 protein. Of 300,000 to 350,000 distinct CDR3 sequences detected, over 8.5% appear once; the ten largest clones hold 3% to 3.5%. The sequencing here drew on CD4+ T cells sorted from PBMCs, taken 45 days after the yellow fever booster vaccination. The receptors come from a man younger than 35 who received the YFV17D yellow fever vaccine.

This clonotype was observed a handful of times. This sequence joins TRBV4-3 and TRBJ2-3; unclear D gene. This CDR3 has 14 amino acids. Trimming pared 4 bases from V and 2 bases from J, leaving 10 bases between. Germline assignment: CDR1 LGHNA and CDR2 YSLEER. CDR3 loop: CASSPALHTDTQYF. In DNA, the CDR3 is TGCGCCAGCAGCCCTGCCCTCCACACAGATACGCAGTATTTT.

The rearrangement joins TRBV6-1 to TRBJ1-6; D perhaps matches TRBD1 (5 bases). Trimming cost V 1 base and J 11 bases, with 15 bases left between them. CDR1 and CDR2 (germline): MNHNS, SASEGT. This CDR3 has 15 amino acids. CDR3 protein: CASSEVWGAMAPLHF. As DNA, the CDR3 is TGTGCCAGCAGTGAAGTTTGGGGCGCTATGGCACCCCTCCACTTT.

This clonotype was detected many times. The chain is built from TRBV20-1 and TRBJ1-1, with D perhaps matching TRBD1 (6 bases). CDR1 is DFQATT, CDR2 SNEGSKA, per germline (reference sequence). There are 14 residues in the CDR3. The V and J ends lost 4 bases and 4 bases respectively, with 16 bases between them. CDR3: CSAIRGQGSTEAFF. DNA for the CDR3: TGCAGTGCTATTCGGGGGCAGGGGAGCACTGAAGCTTTCTTT.

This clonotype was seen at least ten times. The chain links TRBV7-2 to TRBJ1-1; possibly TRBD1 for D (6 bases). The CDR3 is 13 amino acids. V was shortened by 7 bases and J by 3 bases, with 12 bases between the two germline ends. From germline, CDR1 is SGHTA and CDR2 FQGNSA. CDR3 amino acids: CASNNRVDTEAFF. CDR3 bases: TGTGCCAGCAACAACAGGGTAGACACTGAAGCTTTCTTT.

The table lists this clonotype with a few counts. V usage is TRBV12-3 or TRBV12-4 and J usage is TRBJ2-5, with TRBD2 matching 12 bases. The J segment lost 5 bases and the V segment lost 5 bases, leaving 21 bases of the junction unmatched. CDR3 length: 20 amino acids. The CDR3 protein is CASSRTPGVLAGGLEETQYF. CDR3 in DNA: TGTGCCAGCAGTCGCACTCCCGGGGTGCTAGCGGGGGGGCTAGAGGAGACCCAGTACTTC.

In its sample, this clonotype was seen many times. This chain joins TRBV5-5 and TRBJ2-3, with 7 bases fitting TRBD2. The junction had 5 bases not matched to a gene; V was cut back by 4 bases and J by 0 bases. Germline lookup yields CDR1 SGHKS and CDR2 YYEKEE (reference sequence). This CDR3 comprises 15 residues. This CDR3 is CASSPGGSSTDTQYF. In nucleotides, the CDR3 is TGTGCCAGCAGCCCCGGGGGGTCTAGCACAGATACGCAGTATTTT.

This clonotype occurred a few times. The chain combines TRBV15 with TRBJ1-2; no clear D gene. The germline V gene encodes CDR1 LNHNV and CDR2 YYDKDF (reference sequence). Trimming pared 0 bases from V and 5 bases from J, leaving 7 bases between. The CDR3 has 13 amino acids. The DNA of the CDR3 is TGTGCCACCAGCAGAGACACCGGGTATGGCTACACCTTC. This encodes CATSRDTGYGYTF.